Shown below are 26 T cell receptor beta chains from a single sample sequenced in a study of blood T cell repertoires in COVID-19. Produced via immunoSEQ multiplex PCR; TCRdb's table is partial and in-frame only. The sample carries around 300,000 clones, about 85% recorded once. Sequenced: peripheral blood. These receptors originate from a human donor in a cohort sampled during active COVID-19.

The genes are TRBV28 and TRBJ2-7, with D possibly being TRBD2 (5 bases). CDR1 MDHEN and CDR2 SYDVKM come from the germline V gene. The CDR3 contains 15 residues. Trimming cost V 10 bases and J 0 bases, with 19 bases left between them. The CDR3 sequence is CATLTTAGSSYEQYF. As DNA, the CDR3 is TGTGCCACCCTTACTACGGCTGGGAGCTCCTACGAGCAGTACTTC.

The rearrangement uses TRBV24-1 and TRBJ2-2, with a tentative D call TRBD1 (5 bases). Germline V gene lookup returns CDR1 KGHDR and CDR2 SFDVKD. The ends were cut back, 3 bases at V and 8 bases at J, with 9 bases in the middle. The CDR3 extends over 13 amino acids. CDR3 in amino acids: CATSDPYRGELFF. CDR3 DNA: TGTGCCACCAGTGATCCTTACAGGGGGGAGCTGTTTTTT.

On this clone itself: Additional DNA sequences in this sample encode the identical CDR3. This chain uses TRBV5-1 with TRBJ1-2, with 8 bases aligning to TRBD1. CDR1 SGHRS and CDR2 YFSETQ come from the germline V gene. With V trimmed by 3 bases and J by 4 bases, 2 bases remained unmatched. The CDR3 has 13 residues. The CDR3 sequence: CASSSGQGYGYTF. The CDR3 DNA reads as TGCGCCAGCAGCTCCGGACAGGGCTATGGCTACACCTTC.

V is TRBV18 and J is TRBJ2-5; 7 bases agree with TRBD1. The V and J ends lost 4 bases and 2 bases, in that order; junction bases with no gene match: 10. The CDR3 loop spans 16 amino acids. The germline gives CDR1 KGHSH, CDR2 LQKENI. The CDR3 DNA sequence: TGTGCCAGCTCACGACGGGGATCCAGGGGGCAAGAGACCCAGTACTTC. This gives the protein CASSRRGSRGQETQYF.

V is TRBV19 and J is TRBJ2-5; D gene uncertain. The CDR3 length is 14 residues. CDR1 is LNHDA and CDR2 is SQIVND in the germline V gene (reference sequence). V lost 7 bases and J 2 bases, leaving 14 bases between the germline ends. In DNA form, the CDR3 reads TGTGCCAGTACCCTTCGTGGCAGGCAAGAGACCCAGTACTTC. This translates into CASTLRGRQETQYF.

In its sample, this clone was seen many times. The rearrangement uses TRBV5-8 and TRBJ2-3, with 9 bases that match TRBD2. The CDR3 length is 19 residues. With V trimmed by 8 bases and J by 3 bases, 22 bases remained unmatched. Germline V lookup: CDR1 SGHTS, CDR2 YDEGEE. CDR3 in DNA: TGTGCCAGTCCCGCCTTCCCCCCCGGAGTAGCGGGAGTGACAGATACGCAGTATTTT. Protein product: CASPAFPPGVAGVTDTQYF.

The chain is built from TRBV6-6 and TRBJ1-2; D ambiguous. The CDR3 sequence is 12 residues long. Germline-derived CDR1 and CDR2 are MNHNY and SVGAGI (reference sequence). Trimming took off 6 bases at V and 3 bases at J, with 8 bases between the two ends. The CDR3 DNA reads as TGTGCCAGCAGATATACAGACTATGGCTACACCTTC. Translation gives CASRYTDYGYTF.

The gene calls are TRBV29-1 and TRBJ2-1; possible D gene TRBD2, 7 bases. The germline V and J ends were trimmed by 7 bases and 3 bases, with 22 bases remaining between them. The CDR3 totals 16 residues. The germline V gene encodes CDR1 SQVTM and CDR2 ANQGSEA. The CDR3 reads CSGGGQNDKDYNEQFF. CDR3 nucleotide sequence: TGCAGCGGGGGGGGGCAGAACGATAAAGACTACAATGAGCAGTTCTTC.

The CDR3 spells CAWSRQGSNTEAFF. For the CDR3, the DNA is TGTGCCTGGAGCAGACAGGGCTCGAACACTGAAGCTTTCTTT. The V call is TRBV30, the J call TRBJ1-1; 7 bases are a match to TRBD1. The CDR3 extends over 14 amino acids. The germline CDR1 and CDR2 sequences are GTSNPN and SVGIG (reference sequence). The trim removed 3 bases at V and 1 base at J, leaving 5 bases unmatched.

The V and J genes are TRBV19 and TRBJ2-2; D possibly corresponds to TRBD1 (6 bases). The CDR3 runs to 17 residues. Per germline, CDR1 LNHDA and CDR2 SQIVND (reference sequence). V lost 3 bases, J lost 0 bases, and 14 bases lay in between. The DNA of the CDR3 is TGTGCCAGTAGTATTTCCGAGACAGGAACGAACACCGGGGAGCTGTTTTTT. Translation: CASSISETGTNTGELFF.

This rearrangement joins TRBV5-1 to TRBJ1-2; D unclear. Germline CDR1 SGHRS, CDR2 YFSETQ. The CDR3 totals 12 residues. Trimming stripped 4 bases from V and 5 bases from J, with 9 bases between. Written as DNA, the CDR3 is TGCGCCAGCAGCCGAGGAGATTATGGCTACACCTTC. This gives the protein CASSRGDYGYTF.

The chain joins TRBV10-3 to TRBJ2-1, with TRBD2 as a possible D gene (5 bases). The length of the CDR3 is 15 residues. Germline V gene data show CDR1 as ENHRY and CDR2 as SYGVKD. V gave up 6 bases and J gave up 7 bases, with 19 bases separating them. The DNA of the CDR3 is TGTGCCATCAGCCCCAGAGGTTATCCGGGGAATGAGCAGTTCTTC. Protein product: CAISPRGYPGNEQFF.

This chain joins TRBV28 and TRBJ2-2, with TRBD1 matching over 8 bases. Germline V gives CDR1 MDHEN, CDR2 SYDVKM. V lost 7 bases, J lost 3 bases, and 16 bases stayed unmatched. This CDR3 has 18 residues. As DNA, the CDR3 is TGTGCCAGCAAAATACCGACAGGGCTCAGGGGGCACACCGGGGAGCTGTTTTTT. It specifies CASKIPTGLRGHTGELFF. The full variable domain, its missing parts supplied by reference TRBV28 and TRBJ2-2, is DVKVTQSSRYLVKRTGEKVFLECVQDMDHENMFWYRQDPGLGLRLIYFSYDVKMKEKGDIPEGYSVSREKKERFSLILESASTNQTSMYLCASKIPTGLRGHTGELFFGEGSRLTVL.

The chain carries TRBV19 and TRBJ2-1, with D possibly matching TRBD2 (5 bases). The germline V gene encodes CDR1 LNHDA and CDR2 SQIVND (reference sequence). Trimming took off 3 bases at V and 5 bases at J, with 14 bases between the two ends. The CDR3 sequence is 15 residues long. CDR3: CASSMALAVDNEQFF. The CDR3 region has the DNA TGTGCCAGTAGTATGGCTCTAGCAGTAGACAATGAGCAGTTCTTC.

The chain is built from TRBV19 and TRBJ2-1, with TRBD1 matching 9 bases. The CDR3 length is 15 residues. Trimming removed 4 bases from V and 5 bases from J; junction bases left unmatched: 6. Germline values: CDR1 LNHDA, CDR2 SQIVND (reference sequence). CDR3 sequence reads: CASSRSGTGNNEQFF. CDR3 nucleotides: TGTGCCAGTAGTAGATCCGGGACAGGGAACAATGAGCAGTTCTTC.

The rearrangement uses TRBV18 and TRBJ1-1; D possibly corresponds to TRBD1 (6 bases). This CDR3 contains 13 residues. Germline V gives CDR1 KGHSH, CDR2 LQKENI. Trimming left V 8 bases short and J 1 base short, with 11 bases between. The DNA of the CDR3 is TGTGCCAGCCATGGACAGCAGAACACTGAAGCTTTCTTT. This codes for CASHGQQNTEAFF. The full variable domain, rest sourced from reference TRBV18 and TRBJ1-1, is NAGVMQNPRHLVRRRGQEARLRCSPMKGHSHVYWYRQLPEEGLKFMVYLQKENIIDESGMPKERFSAEFPKEGPSILRIQQVVRGDSAAYFCASHGQQNTEAFFGQGTRLTVV.

A note on this clone: Other DNA sequences within the sample encode an identical CDR3. This rearrangement joins TRBV28 to TRBJ1-2; 8 nucleotides match TRBD1. Germline lookup yields CDR1 MDHEN and CDR2 SYDVKM. Losses at the gene ends were 3 bases for V and 0 bases for J; bases not matched to a gene: 3. The CDR3 runs 15 residues. CDR3 in DNA: TGTGCCAGCAGTTTTCCGACAGGGGCTAACTATGGCTACACCTTC. Its protein product is CASSFPTGANYGYTF.

The V gene is TRBV19, the J gene TRBJ2-7; perhaps TRBD1 as D (6 bases). Per germline, CDR1 LNHDA and CDR2 SQIVND (reference sequence). Trimming stripped 1 base from V and 1 base from J, with 11 bases between. The CDR3 contains 15 residues. The CDR3: CASSIATGRSYEQYF. The CDR3 DNA is TGTGCCAGTAGTATAGCCACAGGGCGGTCCTACGAGCAGTACTTC.

The rearrangement joins TRBV5-5 to TRBJ2-2; tentative D call: TRBD1 (6 bases). CDR1 and CDR2 from the germline V gene are SGHKS and YYEKEE (reference sequence). The V end was cut by 2 bases, the J end by 5 bases, with 19 bases between. The CDR3 has 17 amino acids. Here the CDR3 DNA reads TGTGCCAGCAGCTTACCGGCAGGGGCCGGTAGAACCGGGGAGCTGTTTTTT. Amino acids: CASSLPAGAGRTGELFF.

In its sample, this clone was seen once. This chain uses TRBV5-1 with TRBJ2-7, with 9 bases aligning to TRBD2. Germline CDR1 and CDR2: SGHRS and YFSETQ. There are 14 residues in the CDR3. Trimming removed 3 bases from V and 2 bases from J; junction bases left unmatched: 3. As DNA, the CDR3 is TGCGCCAGCAGCTCAGCGGGAGGAACCTACGAGCAGTACTTC. This sequence encodes CASSSAGGTYEQYF.

To note about this clone: Other DNA variants within this sample encode the same CDR3. The J gene is TRBJ2-7, the V gene TRBV3-1 (or the pseudogene TRBV3-2); no clear D. The germline V gene has CDR1 LGHDT and CDR2 YNNKEL (reference sequence). V lost 1 base to trimming and J lost 1 base, with 2 bases between them. This CDR3 spans 12 amino acids. The CDR3 sequence is CASSQASYEQYF. The CDR3 DNA reads TGTGCCAGCAGCCAAGCTTCCTACGAGCAGTACTTC.

The chain couples TRBV7-6 to TRBJ2-1, with 8 bases matching TRBD2. The CDR3 sequence is 16 residues long. Germline V gene data show CDR1 as SGHVS and CDR2 as FNYEAQ. V was pared by 5 bases and J by 4 bases, with 10 bases of the junction left unmatched. This chain's CDR3 is CASSLGASGGYNEQFF. The CDR3 DNA reads TGTGCCAGCAGCCTAGGGGCCAGCGGGGGATACAATGAGCAGTTCTTC.

The V call is TRBV12-3 or TRBV12-4, the J call TRBJ2-3, with TRBD1 matching over 8 bases. V dropped 6 bases and J dropped 6; count of bases not matched to a gene: 5. The CDR3 extends over 13 amino acids. In nucleotides, the CDR3 is TGTGCCAGCAGGGGACAGGCTCGGGATACGCAGTATTTT. It specifies CASRGQARDTQYF.

The chain has TRBV28 and TRBJ1-3; D remains unclear. The CDR3 runs 15 residues. Germline CDR1 and CDR2: MDHEN and SYDVKM. Trimming pared 5 bases from V and 0 bases from J, leaving 11 bases between. CDR3 in DNA: TGTGCCAGCAGTGTAATCTGGGCCTCTGGAAACACCATATATTTT. Encoded protein: CASSVIWASGNTIYF.

V is TRBV7-2 and J is TRBJ2-3, with 7 nucleotides matching TRBD2. V shed 0 bases and J 3 bases; nucleotides not matched to a gene: 6. The length of the CDR3 is 16 residues. Looked up from germline, CDR1 is SGHTA and CDR2 is FQGNSA. CDR3 loop: CASSLASGRKTDTQYF. The DNA of the CDR3 is TGTGCCAGCAGCTTAGCTAGCGGGCGAAAAACAGATACGCAGTATTTT.

V is TRBV7-8 and J is TRBJ2-1; the match to TRBD1 covers 7 bases. Germline values: CDR1 SGHVS, CDR2 FQNEAQ. The CDR3 contains 13 residues. V shed 5 bases and J 9 bases; nucleotides not matched to a gene: 7. DNA for the CDR3: TGTGCCAGCAGCAAAGACAGGGTAGCTGAGCAGTTCTTC. Amino acid sequence: CASSKDRVAEQFF.